This T cell receptor (beta chain) was captured in a study of OX40 agonist ivuxolimab in advanced cancers. Method: immunoSEQ multiplex PCR; TCRdb's copy keeps in-frame clones and lacks some. The sample consists of around 98,000 clones, roughly 87% of them appearing once. The ends lost 5 bases at V and 2 bases at J; junction bases unmatched: 5. CDR1 and CDR2 from the germline V gene are SGHNT and YYREEE (reference sequence). The CDR3 is made up of 14 amino acids. The sequence was collected from an adult with an advanced solid tumor such as melanoma, head and neck, liver or kidney cancer. The chain combines TRBV5-4 with TRBJ1-2; TRBD1 aligns across 8 bases. This specimen consisted of CD4+ or CD8+ T cells sorted from blood, obtained in a trial of the OX40 agonist ivuxolimab. In DNA, the CDR3 is TGTGCCAGCAGGACCGGGACAGGAAACTATGGCTACACCTTC. Protein product: CASRTGTGNYGYTF.